The next 27 T cell receptor beta chains were all read from a single sample in a study of blood T cell repertoires in COVID-19. The protocol was immunoSEQ multiplex PCR, while the TCRdb copy is restricted to in-frame clones and leaves out a portion. Of around 190,000 clones in the sample, around 89% are singletons; the top ten hold about 1.9%. Sequencing used peripheral blood. The receptors shown here come from a man in his late teens or twenties who had recovered from COVID-19.

This clone was counted a single time. The chain joins TRBV27 to TRBJ1-2, with TRBD1 as a possible D gene (6 bases). The germline V gene has CDR1 MNHEY and CDR2 SMNVEV (reference sequence). CDR3 length: 16 amino acids. Trimming cost V 8 bases and J 3 bases, with 22 bases left between them. CDR3 nucleotides: TGTGCCAGCCTAGGGCCGAATGCTGGACAGCACTATGGCTACACCTTC. Translating gives CASLGPNAGQHYGYTF.

The chain joins TRBV5-1 to TRBJ1-5, with a tentative D call TRBD1 (6 bases). The CDR3 totals 14 residues. Germline V gene sequence: CDR1 SGHRS, CDR2 YFSETQ. Trimming took off 5 bases at V and 3 bases at J, with 12 bases between the two ends. The CDR3 protein is CASSETGINQPQHF. CDR3 in DNA: TGCGCCAGCAGTGAGACAGGTATCAATCAGCCCCAGCATTTT. The whole variable domain, remainder taken from reference TRBV5-1 and TRBJ1-5, is KAGVTQTPRYLIKTRGQQVTLSCSPISGHRSVSWYQQTPGQGLQFLFEYFSETQRNKGNFPGRFSGRQFSNSRSEMNVSTLELGDSALYLCASSETGINQPQHFGDGTRLSIL.

V is TRBV30 and J is TRBJ2-5, with 7 bases that match TRBD2. The CDR3 totals 13 residues. V shed 3 bases, J shed 1 base, and the junction held 2 bases outside the gene matches. The germline V gene has CDR1 GTSNPN and CDR2 SVGIG (reference sequence). This CDR3 is CAWSGRLQETQYF. In DNA form, the CDR3 reads TGTGCCTGGAGCGGGAGGCTCCAAGAGACCCAGTACTTC.

Only a few counts were recorded for this clone. The chain recombines TRBV9 with TRBJ2-1, with D tentatively TRBD1 (5 bases). Germline CDR1 reads SGDLS; CDR2 reads YYNGEE. The CDR3 has 18 amino acids. V gave up 0 bases and J gave up 0 bases, with 16 bases separating them. The CDR3 DNA follows: TGTGCCAGCAGCGTAGGTGGGGCGAAACCGATCTCCTACAATGAGCAGTTCTTC. It is translated as CASSVGGAKPISYNEQFF.

The chain recombines TRBV7-6 with TRBJ2-5, with TRBD1 identical over 7 bases. The germline V gene encodes CDR1 SGHVS and CDR2 FNYEAQ. The CDR3 spans 15 residues. J lost 3 bases, V lost 1 base, and 5 bases had no gene match. CDR3 sequence reads: CASSLETGRKETQYF. The CDR3 nucleotides read TGTGCCAGCAGCTTAGAGACAGGGAGAAAAGAGACCCAGTACTTC. The whole variable domain, remainder taken from reference TRBV7-6 and TRBJ2-5, is GAGVSQSPRYKVTKRGQDVALRCDPISGHVSLYWYRQALGQGPEFLTYFNYEAQQDKSGLPNDRFSAERPEGSISTLTIQRTEQRDSAMYRCASSLETGRKETQYFGPGTRLLVL.

The chain is built from TRBV28 and TRBJ2-5, with D perhaps matching TRBD1 (6 bases). Germline values: CDR1 MDHEN, CDR2 SYDVKM. The CDR3 runs 11 residues. V lost 5 bases and J 9 bases, leaving 10 bases between the germline ends. CDR3 loop: CASSLTGAQYF. The DNA of the CDR3 is TGTGCCAGCAGTCTGACAGGAGCCCAGTACTTC. Filled out from reference TRBV28 and TRBJ2-5, the complete variable domain reads DVKVTQSSRYLVKRTGEKVFLECVQDMDHENMFWYRQDPGLGLRLIYFSYDVKMKEKGDIPEGYSVSREKKERFSLILESASTNQTSMYLCASSLTGAQYFGPGTRLLVL.

The chain employs TRBV18 and TRBJ2-7; D is perhaps TRBD2 (6 bases). The CDR3 is 14 residues long. The germline V gene has CDR1 KGHSH and CDR2 LQKENI. With 2 bases removed from V and 6 bases from J, the gap between germline ends came to 14 bases. In nucleotides, the CDR3 is TGTGCCAGCTCACCAACCCGGGAGCCCTTCGAGCAGTACTTC. This codes for CASSPTREPFEQYF.

The gene calls are TRBV7-2 and TRBJ1-2; D is possibly TRBD1 (5 bases). CDR3 length: 14 residues. Germline lookup yields CDR1 SGHTA and CDR2 FQGNSA. V shed 3 bases and J shed 8 bases, with 16 bases lying between them. CDR3 residues: CASSLGQGHIGYTF. The CDR3 nucleotides read TGTGCCAGCAGCTTGGGGCAGGGCCATATCGGCTACACCTTC.

The chain uses TRBV24-1 and TRBJ1-5; D is undetermined. V lost 4 bases to trimming and J lost 5 bases, with 20 bases between them. This CDR3 region has 17 residues. Germline CDR1 and CDR2: KGHDR and SFDVKD. The CDR3 DNA is TGTGCCACCAGTGACCGATCCGAGGCAGAAAGCCATCAGCCCCAGCATTTT. Protein sequence: CATSDRSEAESHQPQHF.

The chain joins TRBV6-1 to TRBJ2-2, with D perhaps matching TRBD1 (6 bases). V was cut by 8 bases and J by 1 base, with 11 bases left in between. CDR3 length: 14 residues. Germline CDR1 MNHNS, CDR2 SASEGT. The chain's CDR3 is CASHGTQNTGELFF. The CDR3 nucleotides are TGTGCCAGCCATGGGACACAGAACACCGGGGAGCTGTTTTTT.

The V call is TRBV5-1, the J call TRBJ1-1; D gene ambiguous. The CDR3 sequence is 15 residues long. Germline loops: CDR1 SGHRS, CDR2 YFSETQ. Trimming took 3 bases from V and 0 from J, leaving 12 bases between them. The CDR3 protein is CASSSSISMNTEAFF. CDR3 DNA: TGCGCCAGCAGCTCGAGTATTTCTATGAACACTGAAGCTTTCTTT.

The table lists this clone with a few counts. The chain employs TRBV4-3 and TRBJ1-6, with TRBD1 identical over 9 bases. Germline lookup yields CDR1 LGHNA and CDR2 YSLEER. Germline trimming cut 4 bases from V and 7 bases from J; bases unmatched to any gene: 2. There are 14 residues in the CDR3. The DNA of the CDR3 is TGCGCCAGCAGCCCGGGACAGGGCAATTCACCCCTCCACTTT. This codes for CASSPGQGNSPLHF.

The V and J genes are TRBV7-3 and TRBJ1-2; 7 bases line up with TRBD1. CDR1 is SGHTA, CDR2 FQGTGA, per germline. CDR3 length: 14 amino acids. V trimming: 4 bases; J trimming: 6 bases; junction bases outside the gene matches: 8. In nucleotides, the CDR3 is TGTGCCAGCAGCTCTAGACAGGGAAGGGATGGCTACACCTTC. It translates to CASSSRQGRDGYTF.

J is TRBJ2-3 and V is TRBV9; 9 nucleotides line up with TRBD1. The CDR3 is 15 residues long. V was clipped by 5 bases and J by 6 bases; unmatched bases: 10. CDR1 is SGDLS, CDR2 YYNGEE, per germline. The chain's CDR3 is CASRAGTGFMDTQYF. The CDR3 DNA follows: TGTGCCAGCAGGGCCGGGACAGGGTTTATGGATACGCAGTATTTT.

This chain links TRBV19 with TRBJ2-1; TRBD1 matches 8 bases. The CDR3 runs to 13 residues. CDR1 is LNHDA, CDR2 SQIVND, per germline (reference sequence). V was clipped by 5 bases and J by 8 bases; unmatched bases: 5. CDR3 protein: CASSPTDRDEQFF. The DNA of the CDR3 is TGTGCCAGTAGTCCGACGGACAGGGATGAGCAGTTCTTC.

This chain uses TRBV6-5 with TRBJ1-1; 7 positions agree with TRBD1. Germline values: CDR1 MNHEY, CDR2 SVGAGI. This CDR3 is 11 amino acids long. J was trimmed by 8 bases and V by 6 bases; bases with no gene match: 3. CDR3 region: CASSRDSEAFF. CDR3 nucleotides: TGTGCCAGCAGCCGGGACAGCGAAGCTTTCTTT.

V and J are TRBV28 and TRBJ2-7; D gene ambiguous. This CDR3 has 13 residues. CDR1 and CDR2 (germline): MDHEN, SYDVKM. With 4 bases removed from V and 4 bases from J, the gap between germline ends came to 11 bases. DNA of the CDR3: TGTGCCAGCAGTTCGTTAAGAACTTACGAGCAGTACTTC. Protein sequence: CASSSLRTYEQYF.

This chain links TRBV15 with TRBJ2-7; 10 bases are shared with TRBD2. V trimming: 5 bases; J trimming: 0 bases; junction bases outside the gene matches: 4. Germline-derived CDR1 and CDR2 are LNHNV and YYDKDF (reference sequence). This CDR3 has 15 amino acids. CDR3 coding DNA: TGTGCCACCAGCCGACAGCGGGAGGGCTCCTACGAGCAGTACTTC. This sequence encodes CATSRQREGSYEQYF.

The chain couples TRBV6-6 to TRBJ1-1, with D unclear. Germline V CDR1 and CDR2: MNHNY, SVGAGI (reference sequence). V was clipped by 4 bases and J by 1 base, with 7 bases between them. This CDR3 has 13 residues. The CDR3 reads CASSSPGNTEAFF. Written as DNA, the CDR3 is TGTGCCAGCAGTTCGCCAGGGAACACTGAAGCTTTCTTT.

This clone was found once. The chain recombines TRBV19 with TRBJ2-7, with a tentative D call TRBD1 (6 bases). Per the germline V gene, CDR1 is LNHDA and CDR2 is SQIVND (reference sequence). This CDR3 has 13 amino acids. Trimming stripped 5 bases from V and 1 base from J, with 9 bases between. CDR3 protein: CASSLDSSYEQYF. CDR3 sequence (DNA): TGTGCCAGTAGTCTGGACAGTTCCTACGAGCAGTACTTC.

The CDR3 is CASSEGAWDQPQHF. In DNA, the CDR3 is TGTGCCAGCAGTGAGGGGGCGTGGGATCAGCCCCAGCATTTT. The chain joins TRBV27 to TRBJ1-5; TRBD1 agrees at 7 bases. The CDR3 totals 14 residues. Per germline, CDR1 MNHEY and CDR2 SMNVEV (reference sequence). V shed 5 bases and J 5 bases; nucleotides not matched to a gene: 6.

The J gene is TRBJ1-6, the V gene TRBV27, with 7 bases matching TRBD1. The CDR3 contains 17 residues. Germline V gives CDR1 MNHEY, CDR2 SMNVEV (reference sequence). Unmatched junction bases numbered 12, after V lost 3 bases and J lost 7 bases. CDR3 coding DNA: TGTGCCAGCAGTTTCTCGGTACAGGGGTTGAGAAATTCACCCCTCCACTTT. Translating gives CASSFSVQGLRNSPLHF.

This chain joins TRBV5-1 and TRBJ1-2; 9 nucleotides line up with TRBD1. Germline CDR1 and CDR2: SGHRS and YFSETQ. The CDR3 has 14 amino acids. The V segment lost 0 bases and the J segment 8 bases; nucleotides outside the gene matches: 5. CDR3 sequence: CASSLGGQGGGYTF. CDR3 DNA: TGCGCCAGCAGCTTGGGGGGACAGGGTGGCGGCTACACCTTC.

This clone was observed a single time. The chain employs TRBV5-4 and TRBJ1-1, with 11 bases fitting TRBD1. This CDR3 is built from 16 residues. CDR1 and CDR2 (germline): SGHNT, YYREEE (reference sequence). With V trimmed by 2 bases and J by 1 base, 4 bases remained unmatched. In nucleotides, the CDR3 is TGTGCCAGCAGCTTTCGGACAGGGGGCGGGAACACTGAAGCTTTCTTT. This encodes CASSFRTGGGNTEAFF.

The table lists this clone with a count of one. The chain couples TRBV27 to TRBJ2-3, with a tentative D call TRBD1 (6 bases). The length of the CDR3 is 17 residues. The V and J ends lost 2 bases and 0 bases respectively, with 15 bases between them. Germline V gene sequence: CDR1 MNHEY, CDR2 SMNVEV (reference sequence). The CDR3 DNA reads TGTGCCAGCAGTTTAGGCCCCACAGGGTCTAGCACAGATACGCAGTATTTT. Translated, it gives CASSLGPTGSSTDTQYF.

The gene calls are TRBV7-9 and TRBJ1-2; 8 bases are a match to TRBD1. CDR3 size: 15 residues. Trimming removed 5 bases from V and 8 bases from J; junction bases left unmatched: 13. Germline-derived CDR1 and CDR2 are SEHNR and FQNEAQ (reference sequence). CDR3 coding DNA: TGTGCCAGCAGCACACAGGGACAGGCCGGGCGAGGCTACACCTTC. Protein product: CASSTQGQAGRGYTF.

This rearrangement joins TRBV27 to TRBJ1-4; 9 bases match TRBD1. This CDR3 contains 15 residues. Germline V gene sequence: CDR1 MNHEY, CDR2 SMNVEV (reference sequence). Losses at the gene ends were 4 bases for V and 7 bases for J; bases not matched to a gene: 7. Here the CDR3 DNA reads TGTGCCAGCAGTTCAGTACAGGGGGCTGGTGAAAAACTGTTTTTT. It yields the protein CASSSVQGAGEKLFF.